A single sample gave rise to the 20 T cell receptor beta chains below, sequenced in a study of blood T cell repertoires in COVID-19. Clones were sequenced by immunoSEQ multiplex PCR, and TCRdb holds only the in-frame ones, with some missing. The repertoire has around 290,000 clones, approximately 90% of them found once; the top ten carry approximately 2.1%. Sequencing was carried out using peripheral blood. The receptors originated from a woman aged 25 to 45 with COVID-19, enrolled during active disease.

V gene TRBV5-6 combines with J gene TRBJ1-1; no definite D call. V lost 3 bases and J lost 2, with 8 bases in between. The CDR3 covers 13 residues. The germline V gene encodes CDR1 SGHDT and CDR2 YYEEEE. This CDR3 is CASSYQFNTEAFF. In nucleotides, the CDR3 is TGTGCCAGCAGCTATCAATTTAACACTGAAGCTTTCTTT.

The CDR3 DNA follows: TGTGCCTGGAGCAAATTTACAGGGGCTGGAAACACCATATATTTT. Its translation: CAWSKFTGAGNTIYF. The J gene is TRBJ1-3, the V gene TRBV30, with TRBD1 matching 7 bases. Germline V gene sequence: CDR1 GTSNPN, CDR2 SVGIG (reference sequence). Trimming took 3 bases from V and 2 from J; bases not matched to a gene: 7. This CDR3 is built from 15 residues.

The chain joins TRBV11-2 to TRBJ2-2, with TRBD1 as a possible D gene (6 bases). V lost 1 base and J 3 bases, leaving 12 bases between the germline ends. The CDR3 extends over 16 amino acids. The germline V gene has CDR1 SGHAT and CDR2 FQNNGV. The CDR3 here is CASSLAGATHTGELFF. As DNA, the CDR3 is TGTGCCAGCAGCTTAGCAGGGGCTACACACACCGGGGAGCTGTTTTTT.

The rearrangement links TRBV5-1 to TRBJ2-6; 10 bases line up with TRBD1. V was pared by 0 bases and J by 2 bases, with 5 bases of the junction left unmatched. Germline CDR1 is SGHRS and CDR2 is YFSETQ. CDR3 length: 18 amino acids. In nucleotides, the CDR3 is TGCGCCAGCAGCTTGGAGGACAGGGGGGCCCCTGGGGCCAACGTCCTGACTTTC. This gives the protein CASSLEDRGAPGANVLTF.

The chain is built from TRBV19 and TRBJ2-1; the match to TRBD2 covers 7 bases. Trimming at V came to 3 bases and at J to 13 bases, leaving 6 bases not matched to a gene. Germline V lookup: CDR1 LNHDA, CDR2 SQIVND (reference sequence). This CDR3 comprises 12 residues. DNA of the CDR3: TGTGCCAGTAGTATGGGGGGGTTCGAACAGTTCTTC. This encodes CASSMGGFEQFF.

V and J are TRBV7-2 and TRBJ1-6; no reliable D call. Germline assignment: CDR1 SGHTA and CDR2 FQGNSA. The length of the CDR3 is 13 residues. V lost 5 bases, J lost 10 bases, and 12 bases lay in between. DNA of the CDR3: TGTGCCAGCAGCCCACTGGTAATCTCACCCCTCCACTTT. Its translation is CASSPLVISPLHF.

Notes on this clone: A junction boundary mismatches the germline segment, possibly from a read error. V and J are TRBV10-2 and TRBJ2-5; maybe TRBD2 (6 bases). The CDR3 consists of 13 residues. CDR1 and CDR2 (germline): WSHSY, SAAADI. The CDR3 DNA sequence: TGCGCCAGCAGTGATGTGGCGGGAAACTGGGAGCACTTC. Translating it yields CASSDVAGNWEHF.

The rearrangement links TRBV5-6 to TRBJ1-1; TRBD1 matches 11 bases. With 4 bases clipped from V and 1 base from J, the junction kept 9 bases outside the gene matches. CDR1 SGHDT and CDR2 YYEEEE come from the germline V gene. This CDR3 is 17 amino acids long. Here the CDR3 reads CASSLSGTGGWNTEAFF. In DNA form, the CDR3 reads TGTGCCAGCAGCCTCTCCGGGACAGGGGGATGGAACACTGAAGCTTTCTTT.

The rearrangement joins TRBV9 to TRBJ2-2; the match to TRBD2 covers 8 bases. This CDR3 has 16 amino acids. V dropped 0 bases and J dropped 1; count of bases not matched to a gene: 2. Germline V gene sequence: CDR1 SGDLS, CDR2 YYNGEE. The CDR3 protein is CASSVGLAGNTGELFF. The CDR3 nucleotides read TGTGCCAGCAGCGTAGGTCTAGCGGGGAACACCGGGGAGCTGTTTTTT.

The chain is built from TRBV5-1 and TRBJ2-1; no clear D gene. Germline assignment: CDR1 SGHRS and CDR2 YFSETQ. CDR3 length: 12 residues. V was trimmed by 2 bases and J by 5 bases, leaving 5 bases between them. CDR3 DNA sequence: TGCGCCAGCAGCTTCGAGCACAATGAGCAGTTCTTC. It yields the protein CASSFEHNEQFF.

This rearrangement joins TRBV6-5 to TRBJ1-3; no clear D gene. Germline V CDR1 and CDR2: MNHEY, SVGAGI. The ends were cut back, 6 bases at V and 8 bases at J, with 14 bases in the middle. The CDR3 has 13 residues. DNA for the CDR3: TGTGCCAGCAGCCCAGGTTTCTACGACACCATATATTTT. This encodes CASSPGFYDTIYF.

The chain links TRBV3-1 (or the pseudogene TRBV3-2) to TRBJ1-1, with 7 bases identical to TRBD1. From germline, CDR1 is LGHDT and CDR2 YNNKEL (reference sequence). CDR3 length: 14 residues. J lost 6 bases, V lost 2 bases, and 6 bases had no gene match. CDR3: CASSQTDRESEAFF. The CDR3 nucleotides read TGTGCCAGCAGCCAAACCGACAGGGAATCTGAAGCTTTCTTT.

The chain couples TRBV4-2 to TRBJ2-6, with 8 bases aligning to TRBD2. The V gene end was trimmed by 3 bases and the J gene end by 0 bases; junction bases not matched to a gene: 7. Germline V gene data show CDR1 as LGHNA and CDR2 as YNFKEQ. The CDR3 totals 18 residues. The CDR3 here is CASSHPLAVSSGANVLTF. The CDR3 nucleotides read TGTGCCAGCAGCCACCCACTAGCGGTCAGCTCTGGGGCCAACGTCCTGACTTTC.

The genes are TRBV27 and TRBJ2-7; D possibly corresponds to TRBD1 (6 bases). CDR3 length: 14 residues. The germline gives CDR1 MNHEY, CDR2 SMNVEV (reference sequence). With 3 bases removed from V and 2 bases from J, the gap between germline ends came to 11 bases. CDR3: CASSFGTGTYEQYF. CDR3 nucleotide sequence: TGTGCCAGCAGTTTCGGTACAGGGACCTACGAGCAGTACTTC.

This clone showed up just a few times. The chain has TRBV7-3 and TRBJ2-7; TRBD2 agrees at 11 bases. The CDR3 is 15 residues long. The V gene end was trimmed by 3 bases and the J gene end by 2 bases; junction bases not matched to a gene: 3. The germline gives CDR1 SGHTA, CDR2 FQGTGA. The CDR3 nucleotides are TGTGCCAGCAGCTTGAGACTAGCGGGGCCCTACGAGCAGTACTTC. The encoded protein is CASSLRLAGPYEQYF.

The genes are TRBV30 and TRBJ2-5, with D possibly matching TRBD1 (6 bases). The CDR3 consists of 15 residues. Germline CDR1 and CDR2: GTSNPN and SVGIG (reference sequence). Trimming cost V 1 base and J 2 bases, with 14 bases left between them. The CDR3 coding sequence is TGTGCCTGGAGTGGGTTCAGGGGAGAACAAGAGACCCAGTACTTC. It is translated as CAWSGFRGEQETQYF.

This chain joins TRBV27 and TRBJ2-4; 10 positions agree with TRBD2. V lost 5 bases to trimming and J lost 7 bases; unmatched junction nucleotides: 5. The CDR3 is 14 amino acids. Germline CDR1 and CDR2: MNHEY and SMNVEV (reference sequence). CDR3 in DNA: TGTGCCAGCAGTCGAGCGGGAGGGGGGAACATTCAGTACTTC. This encodes CASSRAGGGNIQYF.

This clone was observed a few times. The V call is TRBV4-1, the J call TRBJ1-1; unclear D gene. CDR3 length: 14 residues. V lost 4 bases and J 2 bases, leaving 11 bases between the germline ends. The germline CDR1 and CDR2 sequences are MGHRA and YSYEKL. The CDR3 DNA sequence: TGCGCCAGCAGCCCTCGAGGGCTTAACACTGAAGCTTTCTTT. Protein sequence: CASSPRGLNTEAFF.

The CDR3 protein is CASSLRQVPYNEQFF. As DNA, the CDR3 is TGTGCCAGCAGCTTGAGACAGGTACCCTACAATGAGCAGTTCTTC. The rearrangement joins TRBV5-6 to TRBJ2-1; a possible D gene is TRBD1 (6 bases). The CDR3 is 15 residues long. With 1 base removed from V and 2 bases from J, the gap between germline ends came to 10 bases. Germline values: CDR1 SGHDT, CDR2 YYEEEE.

The chain is built from TRBV19 and TRBJ1-2, with TRBD1 matching 10 bases. Losses at the gene ends were 3 bases for V and 4 bases for J; bases not matched to a gene: 2. Germline assignment: CDR1 LNHDA and CDR2 SQIVND (reference sequence). The length of the CDR3 is 14 residues. CDR3 loop: CASSMRQGAYGYTF. CDR3 coding DNA: TGTGCCAGTAGTATGCGACAGGGGGCCTATGGCTACACCTTC.